What follows is one T cell receptor (beta chain) and its context. Its cognate antigen is unknown. Some clones are missing from TCRdb's copy, which holds only in-frame ones; the method was immunoSEQ multiplex PCR. The sample includes over a million clones, roughly 96% seen only once; the top ten take 1% to 1.5%. The CDR3 contains 15 residues. Germline values: CDR1 SGHDT, CDR2 YYEEEE. With V trimmed by 3 bases and J by 3 bases, 3 bases remained unmatched. These data belong to a study of shared clonotypes between healthy human individuals. For the study at large: The cohort had two women and a few men, ages 18 to 49. General observations from the study: Non-shared clonotypes were found to have lower generation probabilities than the clonotypes that were shared by all four of the sorted-subset donors. Clonotypes that were shared across a handful of donors made up around 5% of naive CD4 clonotypes.

The V and J genes are TRBV5-6 and TRBJ2-1; TRBD2 matches 10 bases. This sequence was found in a man aged 25 to 40 in good health. Input material: naive CD4+ T cells sorted from blood. The subset here: CD45RA+ positively selected. The CDR3 DNA sequence: TGTGCCAGCAGCTCGGTAGCGGGAGGCTACAATGAGCAGTTCTTC. It codes for CASSSVAGGYNEQFF. The whole variable domain, filled in from reference TRBV5-6 and TRBJ2-1, reads DAGVTQSPTHLIKTRGQQVTLRCSPKSGHDTVSWYQQALGQGPQFIFQYYEEEERQRGNFPDRFSGHQFPNYSSELNVNALLLGDSALYLCASSSVAGGYNEQFFGPGTRLTVL.